These 32 T cell receptor beta chains were sequenced from one sample in a study of graft-versus-host responses after intestinal transplantation. Processing was applied to graft tissue in order to liberate intraepithelial and lamina propria lymphocytes. Generated by immunoSEQ multiplex PCR, the TCRdb table keeps only in-frame clones and is missing some. The table has fewer than 20,000 clones, roughly 79% seen once; the top ten hold around 7.8%. Sequenced material: ileum tissue, taken roughly 460 days after intestinal transplant. These receptors were collected from a human patient who received an intestinal transplant, so some T cells may come from the graft donor.

This clone was detected a few times. V gene TRBV19 combines with J gene TRBJ1-5, with D hard to call. Germline CDR1 is LNHDA and CDR2 is SQIVND (reference sequence). The CDR3 sequence is 16 residues long. V was clipped by 4 bases and J by 1 base, with 14 bases between them. The CDR3 here is CASSTAGGRSNQPQHF. CDR3 DNA sequence: TGTGCCAGTAGTACAGCCGGCGGGAGGAGCAATCAGCCCCAGCATTTT.

V gene TRBV15 combines with J gene TRBJ1-4; D may be TRBD1 (5 bases). The CDR3 spans 14 residues. The V gene's germline CDR1 is LNHNV and CDR2 YYDKDF (reference sequence). V was shortened by 0 bases and J by 8 bases, with 10 bases between the two germline ends. Here the CDR3 reads CATSRDQGGEKLFF. The CDR3 nucleotides are TGTGCCACCAGCAGAGACCAGGGAGGGGAAAAACTGTTTTTT.

This rearrangement joins TRBV6-5 to TRBJ2-5, with a tentative D call TRBD1 (6 bases). This CDR3 contains 14 residues. Germline loops: CDR1 MNHEY, CDR2 SVGAGI. Trimming shortened V by 0 bases and J by 5 bases, and 10 bases separated the two germline ends. CDR3 nucleotide sequence: TGTGCCAGCAGTTACTCGAGGGGGATGGAGACCCAGTACTTC. This codes for CASSYSRGMETQYF.

The CDR3 loop reads CASSLAGAYEQYF. For the CDR3, the DNA is TGTGCCAGCAGCTTAGCGGGAGCCTACGAGCAGTACTTC. The rearrangement links TRBV7-9 to TRBJ2-7; TRBD2 is a possible D gene (5 bases). Germline-derived CDR1 and CDR2 are SEHNR and FQNEAQ (reference sequence). Trimming cost V 0 bases and J 2 bases, with 5 bases left between them. The length of the CDR3 is 13 residues.

V usage is TRBV6-6 and J usage is TRBJ1-1; 7 nucleotides line up with TRBD1. The trim removed 2 bases at V and 0 bases at J, leaving 0 bases unmatched. The CDR3 sequence is 14 residues long. Germline assignment: CDR1 MNHNY and CDR2 SVGAGI (reference sequence). CDR3 DNA: TGTGCCAGCAGTTACGGGACAGTGAACACTGAAGCTTTCTTT. The encoded protein is CASSYGTVNTEAFF.

The chain is built from TRBV5-1 and TRBJ2-1; 13 bases are shared with TRBD2. The CDR3 has 17 residues. Germline V gene sequence: CDR1 SGHRS, CDR2 YFSETQ. J was trimmed by 7 bases and V by 4 bases; bases with no gene match: 11. The CDR3 sequence is CASSTFPGLAGRNEQFF. The CDR3 DNA reads as TGCGCCAGCAGCACTTTCCCGGGACTAGCGGGGAGGAATGAGCAGTTCTTC. The whole variable domain, filled in from reference TRBV5-1 and TRBJ2-1, reads KAGVTQTPRYLIKTRGQQVTLSCSPISGHRSVSWYQQTPGQGLQFLFEYFSETQRNKGNFPGRFSGRQFSNSRSEMNVSTLELGDSALYLCASSTFPGLAGRNEQFFGPGTRLTVL.

V and J are TRBV6-5 and TRBJ2-5, with D perhaps matching TRBD1 or TRBD2 (6 bases each). The better agreement between TRBJ2-7 and the DNA end casts doubt on the J call. CDR3 size: 13 residues. Germline CDR1 MNHEY, CDR2 SVGAGI. Here the CDR3 DNA reads TGTGCCAGCAAGGGGGGACCTTCCTACGAGCAGTACTTC. This sequence encodes CASKGGPSYEQYF.

This sequence joins TRBV4-1 and TRBJ2-2; 10 nucleotides match TRBD2. V shed 3 bases and J 6 bases; nucleotides not matched to a gene: 7. Germline lookup yields CDR1 MGHRA and CDR2 YSYEKL. The length of the CDR3 is 16 residues. This CDR3 reads CASSHPSGGAAGELFF. CDR3 in DNA: TGCGCCAGCAGCCACCCCAGCGGGGGGGCCGCCGGGGAGCTGTTTTTT.

J is TRBJ2-1 and V is TRBV27, with 10 nucleotides matching TRBD1. The J segment lost 2 bases and the V segment lost 4 bases, leaving 2 bases of the junction unmatched. Germline loops: CDR1 MNHEY, CDR2 SMNVEV (reference sequence). The CDR3 is 15 amino acids. For the CDR3, the DNA is TGTGCCAGCAGTTGGGGGACAGGGGCCTACAATGAGCAGTTCTTC. Its translation: CASSWGTGAYNEQFF.

The J gene is TRBJ2-3, the V gene TRBV9; TRBD2 agrees at 8 bases. Germline lookup yields CDR1 SGDLS and CDR2 YYNGEE. J gave up 5 bases and V 4 bases, and 9 bases lay outside the gene matches. The CDR3 sequence is 15 residues long. The CDR3 coding sequence is TGTGCCAGCAGCCCCCCCGGGGGGGCCCGAGATACGCAGTATTTT. Its protein product is CASSPPGGARDTQYF.

This clone was counted between two and nine times. The gene calls are TRBV11-2 and TRBJ1-1, with D hard to call. Germline lookup yields CDR1 SGHAT and CDR2 FQNNGV. The CDR3 spans 13 residues. Trimming stripped 2 bases from V and 3 bases from J, with 7 bases between. The DNA of the CDR3 is TGTGCCAGCAGCTTATGGCGGGACACTGAAGCTTTCTTT. It translates to CASSLWRDTEAFF. The whole variable domain, remainder taken from reference TRBV11-2 and TRBJ1-1, is EAGVAQSPRYKIIEKRQSVAFWCNPISGHATLYWYQQILGQGPKLLIQFQNNGVVDDSQLPKDRFSAERLKGVDSTLKIQPAKLEDSAVYLCASSLWRDTEAFFGQGTRLTVV.

The V call is TRBV7-9, the J call TRBJ2-3, with TRBD2 identical over 9 bases. The CDR3 length is 16 residues. V dropped 5 bases and J dropped 2; count of bases not matched to a gene: 8. CDR1 SEHNR and CDR2 FQNEAQ come from the germline V gene (reference sequence). The CDR3 nucleotides read TGTGCCAGCAGCCCGAGACTAGCGGATCCCACAGATACGCAGTATTTT. This codes for CASSPRLADPTDTQYF.

The DNA for the CDR3 is TGCGCCAGCAGCCAAGGGACTAGCGGAGCGGCCGAGTTCTTC. It yields the protein CASSQGTSGAAEFF. The V call is TRBV4-3, the J call TRBJ2-1, with 10 positions matching TRBD2. J was trimmed by 14 bases and V by 1 base; bases with no gene match: 8. CDR1 and CDR2 (germline): LGHNA, YSLEER. The CDR3 runs 14 residues.

V is TRBV6-5 and J is TRBJ2-5, with D uncertain. This CDR3 spans 15 amino acids. V was trimmed by 6 bases and J by 2 bases, leaving 16 bases between them. The V gene's germline CDR1 is MNHEY and CDR2 SVGAGI. The CDR3 coding sequence is TGTGCCAGCAGCGACGATCCCCGCCCGCAAGAGACCCAGTACTTC. It is translated as CASSDDPRPQETQYF.

The CDR3 bases are TGTGCCAGCAGTTTACTATTTGAGAACGGCTATGGCTACACCTTC. Its protein product is CASSLLFENGYGYTF. The chain links TRBV6-1 to TRBJ1-2; no clear D. Trimming removed 5 bases at V and 4 bases at J, with 17 bases between. The germline V gene encodes CDR1 MNHNS and CDR2 SASEGT. The CDR3 is made up of 15 amino acids.

The CDR3 DNA reads TGTGCCAGCAGCGTAGATGGGGGAGTATGGGGTTCACCCCTCCACTTT. Translating gives CASSVDGGVWGSPLHF. The V call is TRBV9, the J call TRBJ1-6; TRBD1 might be the D (5 bases). V dropped 0 bases and J dropped 9 bases, with 16 bases sitting between them. The CDR3 is 16 amino acids. The germline V gene has CDR1 SGDLS and CDR2 YYNGEE. Full variable domain (remainder filled in from reference TRBV9 and TRBJ1-6): DSGVTQTPKHLITATGQRVTLRCSPRSGDLSVYWYQQSLDQGLQFLIQYYNGEERAKGNILERFSAQQFPDLHSELNLSSLELGDSALYFCASSVDGGVWGSPLHFGNGTRLTVT.

The chain uses TRBV7-9 and TRBJ2-2; 7 nucleotides align to TRBD1. Germline V gives CDR1 SEHNR, CDR2 FQNEAQ (reference sequence). CDR3 length equals 17 residues. The V and J ends lost 5 bases and 6 bases, in that order; junction bases with no gene match: 15. In DNA, the CDR3 is TGTGCCAGCAGCCTCGGGACAGCAGGGGTGTTCGCCGGGGAGCTGTTTTTT. This encodes CASSLGTAGVFAGELFF.

The V and J genes are TRBV5-5 and TRBJ1-4, with no clear D. Trimming pared 2 bases from V and 0 bases from J, leaving 5 bases between. Per germline, CDR1 SGHKS and CDR2 YYEKEE (reference sequence). The CDR3 is 14 amino acids. CDR3 nucleotide sequence: TGTGCCAGCAGCTTATGGGCAACTAATGAAAAACTGTTTTTT. It specifies CASSLWATNEKLFF.

This rearrangement joins TRBV6-1 to TRBJ1-1, with TRBD1 identical over 7 bases. CDR3 length: 12 amino acids. Germline CDR1 reads MNHNS; CDR2 reads SASEGT. J was trimmed by 7 bases and V by 2 bases; bases with no gene match: 1. For the CDR3, the DNA is TGTGCCAGCAGTGAAACAGGGGTTGAAGCTTTCTTT. It encodes CASSETGVEAFF.

The CDR3 spells CASGRGGGKGLFEQYF. In DNA, the CDR3 is TGTGCCAGCGGGAGGGGCGGCGGGAAGGGGCTGTTCGAGCAGTACTTC. The chain uses TRBV6-6 and TRBJ2-7; 7 bases are a match to TRBD2. The V and J ends lost 8 bases and 6 bases, in that order; junction bases with no gene match: 19. Looked up from germline, CDR1 is MNHNY and CDR2 is SVGAGI (reference sequence). This CDR3 has 16 residues.

The chain has TRBV21-1 and TRBJ2-3. TRBV21-1 constitutes a pseudogene. The CDR3 runs 12 residues. The chain's CDR3 is CASPPAPDTQYF. CDR3 DNA: TGTGCCTCCCCCCCGGCGCCAGATACGCAGTATTTT.

V is TRBV6-5 and J is TRBJ2-4; 7 bases agree with TRBD1. V lost 0 bases, J lost 4 bases, and 3 bases stayed unmatched. The CDR3 loop spans 15 amino acids. Germline CDR1 and CDR2: MNHEY and SVGAGI. CDR3 amino acids: CASSYSIQGKNIQYF. The CDR3, as DNA: TGTGCCAGCAGTTACTCGATACAGGGGAAAAACATTCAGTACTTC.

The CDR3, as DNA: TGTGCCAGCAGCTTAAGGGACAGGGGGTTGGCTGAGCAGTTCTTC. It is translated as CASSLRDRGLAEQFF. This chain joins TRBV7-9 and TRBJ2-1, with 11 bases identical to TRBD1. Germline-derived CDR1 and CDR2 are SEHNR and FQNEAQ (reference sequence). The trim removed 2 bases at V and 9 bases at J, leaving 6 bases unmatched. CDR3 length equals 15 residues.

In its sample, this clone was seen a few times. The V call is TRBV15, the J call TRBJ1-5, with 7 bases that match TRBD1. The CDR3 spans 15 residues. With V trimmed by 9 bases and J by 4 bases, 12 bases remained unmatched. Germline CDR1 LNHNV, CDR2 YYDKDF (reference sequence). DNA of the CDR3: TGTGCCACGGGAGACAGGGTATTAAGGAATCAGCCCCAGCATTTT. Translation: CATGDRVLRNQPQHF.

This clone showed up just a few times. The gene calls are TRBV6-1 and TRBJ1-2, with a weak D call TRBD1 (5 bases). Germline V gene lookup returns CDR1 MNHNS and CDR2 SASEGT. The length of the CDR3 is 14 residues. The germline V and J ends were trimmed by 6 bases and 4 bases, with 15 bases remaining between them. CDR3 sequence (DNA): TGTGCCAGCAGGGTCTATGGAGGGGTCTATGGCTACACCTTC. Translation gives CASRVYGGVYGYTF.

As DNA, the CDR3 is TGTGCCAGCCGGTGGGGGGCTGAGAACACCGGGGAGCTGTTTTTT. This codes for CASRWGAENTGELFF. V usage is TRBV6-5 and J usage is TRBJ2-2; perhaps D is TRBD1 or TRBD2 (6 bases each). Germline assignment: CDR1 MNHEY and CDR2 SVGAGI. Trimming removed 8 bases from V and 1 base from J, with 14 bases in between. CDR3 size: 15 residues.

The chain uses TRBV5-4 and TRBJ2-2; the match to TRBD2 covers 12 bases. This CDR3 has 17 amino acids. Germline V gene data show CDR1 as SGHNT and CDR2 as YYREEE (reference sequence). The V segment lost 7 bases and the J segment 4 bases; nucleotides outside the gene matches: 11. Written as DNA, the CDR3 is TGTGCCAGCGCATTAGATCCGGGACTAGCGGGCACCGGGGAGCTGTTTTTT. This sequence encodes CASALDPGLAGTGELFF.

The chain joins TRBV5-4 to TRBJ1-2; 7 bases match TRBD1. The CDR3 extends over 16 amino acids. Germline V lookup: CDR1 SGHNT, CDR2 YYREEE (reference sequence). V trimming: 4 bases; J trimming: 2 bases; junction bases outside the gene matches: 11. CDR3 nucleotides: TGTGCCAGCAGCGCCGGGACAGACCTCCTCAACTATGGCTACACCTTC. Translating it yields CASSAGTDLLNYGYTF.

This chain joins TRBV6-5 and TRBJ1-2; D is uncertain. Germline values: CDR1 MNHEY, CDR2 SVGAGI. Trimming pared 2 bases from V and 3 bases from J, leaving 10 bases between. The CDR3 sequence is 14 residues long. The CDR3: CASSYGDGYYGYTF. The CDR3 coding sequence is TGTGCCAGCAGTTACGGCGACGGATACTATGGCTACACCTTC.

This clone was recorded a few times. This chain uses TRBV5-6 with TRBJ2-2; maybe TRBD2 (7 bases). V was cut by 4 bases and J by 4 bases, with 20 bases left in between. CDR3 length: 17 residues. Germline-derived CDR1 and CDR2 are SGHDT and YYEEEE. The CDR3 coding sequence is TGTGCCAGCAGCCCCCGGTGGGGGGGGCGGATCACCGGGGAGCTGTTTTTT. It codes for CASSPRWGGRITGELFF.

The chain has TRBV10-3 and TRBJ2-1; D is possibly TRBD1 (6 bases). Trimming shortened V by 2 bases and J by 7 bases, and 15 bases separated the two germline ends. CDR1 is ENHRY, CDR2 SYGVKD, per germline. The CDR3 length is 15 residues. The CDR3, as DNA: TGTGCCATCAGTGAGCGGGCAGGGGTAGTGAATGAGCAGTTCTTC. Translated: CAISERAGVVNEQFF.

The chain combines TRBV5-1 with TRBJ2-4; D is unclear. The V and J ends lost 0 bases and 1 base respectively, with 11 bases between them. Germline V gene sequence: CDR1 SGHRS, CDR2 YFSETQ. The CDR3 runs to 16 residues. The CDR3 DNA sequence: TGCGCCAGCAGCTTGGTGGCTTCGCAGGCCAAAAACATTCAGTACTTC. Encoded protein: CASSLVASQAKNIQYF. The entire variable domain, with the rest obtained from reference TRBV5-1 and TRBJ2-4, is as follows: KAGVTQTPRYLIKTRGQQVTLSCSPISGHRSVSWYQQTPGQGLQFLFEYFSETQRNKGNFPGRFSGRQFSNSRSEMNVSTLELGDSALYLCASSLVASQAKNIQYFGAGTRLSVL.